This T cell receptor (beta chain) was found in a study of shared clonotypes between healthy human individuals. This clone was found many times. What it binds is unknown. Trimming took off 0 bases at V and 2 bases at J, with 7 bases between the two ends. The CDR3 is made up of 14 amino acids. CDR1 is SGHRS and CDR2 is YFSETQ in the germline V gene. Deep level was the assay's run setting. Profiling relied on immunoSEQ multiplex PCR, and the TCRdb table lists in-frame clones only, not all of them. This sample yields 650,000 to 750,000 clones, of which about 78% are seen a single time; approximately 1.8% belongs to the top ten. Study conclusions and caveats: Researchers sampled blood only, noting tissue repertoires likely differ. Clonotype sharing across several donors was observed for 5% to 6.5% of naive CD4 clonotypes.

The rearrangement joins TRBV5-1 to TRBJ2-3; no firm D call. Sequences were obtained from memory CD4+ T cells sorted from blood. Subset defined: CD45RA-negative fraction. The sequence was obtained from a woman under 40 in good health. This chain's CDR3 is CASSLVAVTDTQYF. The CDR3 DNA follows: TGCGCCAGCAGCTTGGTAGCAGTCACAGATACGCAGTATTTT.